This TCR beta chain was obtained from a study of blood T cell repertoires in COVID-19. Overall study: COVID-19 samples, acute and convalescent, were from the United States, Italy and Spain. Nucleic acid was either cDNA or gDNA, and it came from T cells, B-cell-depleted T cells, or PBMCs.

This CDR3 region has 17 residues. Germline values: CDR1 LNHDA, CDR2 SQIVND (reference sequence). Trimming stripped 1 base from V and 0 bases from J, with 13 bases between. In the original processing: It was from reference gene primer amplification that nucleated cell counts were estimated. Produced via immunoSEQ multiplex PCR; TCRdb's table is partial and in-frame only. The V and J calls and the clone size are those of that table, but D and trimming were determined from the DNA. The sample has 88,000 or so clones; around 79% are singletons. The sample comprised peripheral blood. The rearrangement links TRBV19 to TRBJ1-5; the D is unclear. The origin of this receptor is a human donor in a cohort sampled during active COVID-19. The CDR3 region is CASSIVLEDYSNQPQHF. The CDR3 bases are TGTGCCAGTAGTATAGTCCTGGAGGATTATAGCAATCAGCCCCAGCATTTT.